This T cell receptor (beta chain) was identified during a study of CD8+ T cells in alopecia areata. In its sample, this clone was seen a few times. cDNA reverse transcribed from extracted RNA served as the sequencing template. TCRdb keeps only in-frame clones here, not all; method: immunoSEQ multiplex PCR. The table lists around 140,000 clones, approximately 50% of them singletons, with roughly 0.9% in the top ten. V lost 7 bases, J lost 7 bases, and 13 bases stayed unmatched. This CDR3 is 13 amino acids long. The germline gives CDR1 SQVTM, CDR2 ANQGSEA. The source of this sequence is a human donor with alopecia areata. The sample in question was CD4+ T cells sorted from blood, obtained at week 0. V is TRBV29-1 and J is TRBJ2-7; 7 positions agree with TRBD1. CDR3 nucleotides: TGCAGCGCCCAGGGGGACGCCTGGTGGGAGCAGTACTTC. It codes for CSAQGDAWWEQYF.